This T cell receptor beta chain is drawn from a study of blood T cell repertoires in COVID-19. At the level of the study: The study drew acute and convalescent COVID-19 samples from the United States, Italy and Spain. PBMCs, B-cell-depleted T cells, or T cells were the source of the cDNA or gDNA that made up the material.

Looked up from germline, CDR1 is MGHRA and CDR2 is YSYEKL. The CDR3 length is 16 residues. Trimming removed 0 bases at V and 1 base at J, with 12 bases between. In the authors' workflow: The assay estimated nucleated cells by amplifying reference gene primers. Measured with immunoSEQ multiplex PCR; TCRdb has only the in-frame clones, and not every one. That table gives V, J and clone size, and the DNA gave D and trimming. The sample shows some 89,000 clones, over 75% of them seen only once. The chain recombines TRBV4-1 with TRBJ1-1; a weak D match, TRBD1 (5 bases). The sample taken for sequencing was peripheral blood. The TCR was taken from a man aged 65 to 85 with acute or convalescent COVID-19. This CDR3 is CASSQEGRGANTEAFF. The CDR3 DNA follows: TGCGCCAGCAGCCAAGAAGGGAGGGGCGCGAACACTGAAGCTTTCTTT.